The next 22 T cell receptor beta chains were all read from a single sample in a study of tumor-infiltrating lymphocytes in primary liver carcinoma (dated by TCRdb to the late 2010s). The run used an Illumina HiSeq 2500. TCRbeta-specific cDNA was reverse-transcribed from 500 ng total RNA using a constant-region primer and ProtoScript II reverse transcriptase. TCRbeta libraries were built with three nested multiplex PCR rounds, a slightly modified ARM-PCR procedure. The first two PCR rounds used multiplex TRBV1-TRBV30 forward primers with a Cbeta reverse primer, each for roughly 10 cycles. TCRdb passed the public sequencing reads through fastp at Q25 and MiXCR, retaining productive beta sequences. Rows with a matching CDR3 protein are joined into one entry that keeps the most common DNA and genes. In all, the sample holds some 64,000 distinct CDR3 sequences, and roughly two thirds of those were seen once. The top ten clonotypes cover approximately 37% of the sample.

Without any cell sorting, total RNA and DNA were extracted together from approximately 20-30 mg of bulk tissue using the AllPrep DNA/RNA mini kit. Sequenced sample: liver tumor tissue from sampling region 4. The cell subset or site label here, explained by the study, means: tumor region T4, right-lateral pole. The receptors were gathered from a man aged 35-49 years with primary liver carcinoma and hepatitis B virus infection.

This chain links TRBV29-1 with TRBJ2-5; TRBD2 matches at 12 bases. In germline, CDR1 is SQVTM, CDR2 ANQGSEA. The J segment lost 8 bases and the V segment lost 8 bases, leaving 21 bases of the junction unmatched. The CDR3 extends over 17 amino acids. CDR3 sequence: CSCEKLASGRAGDTQYF. Written as DNA, the CDR3 is TGCAGCTGTGAAAAATTGGCTAGCGGGAGGGCCGGTGATACCCAGTACTTC.

A word on this clonotype: At one of its ends the junction is not consistent with the germline gene, which may arise from a read error. This chain links TRBV2 with TRBJ2-5; TRBD1 matches at 7 bases. The CDR3 sequence is 14 residues long. From germline, CDR1 is SNHLY and CDR2 FYNNEI. DNA of the CDR3: TGTGCCAGCAGCTCTACAGGGGTAGTAGAGACCCACTACTTC. This codes for CASSSTGVVETHYF.

To note about this clonotype: One junction end disagrees with the germline gene, perhaps due to a read error. This chain links TRBV14 with TRBJ2-1; 7 bases match TRBD1. This CDR3 comprises 17 residues. Germline CDR1 reads SGHDN; CDR2 reads FVKESK. CDR3 nucleotides: TGTACCAGCAGCCAAGGTTACCGGACAGGAACCTACAGTGAGCAGTTCTTC. It codes for CTSSQGYRTGTYSEQFF. Full variable domain (missing parts from reference TRBV14 and TRBJ2-1): EAGVTQFPSHSVIEKGQTVTLRCDPISGHDNLYWYRRVMGKEIKFLLHFVKESKQDESGMPNNRFLAERTGGTYSTLKVQPAELEDSGVYFCTSSQGYRTGTYSEQFFGPGTRLTVL.

This clonotype was found many times. V gene TRBV6-5 combines with J gene TRBJ1-1, with a tentative D call TRBD1 (6 bases). Trimming removed 5 bases at V and 3 bases at J, with 7 bases between. Germline V lookup: CDR1 MNHEY, CDR2 SVGAGI. The CDR3 has 12 residues. CDR3 in DNA: TGTGCCAGCAGTGGGACACACACTGAAGCTTTCTTT. Its translation: CASSGTHTEAFF.

In the case of this clonotype: A junction end diverges from the germline sequence, so it may reflect a read error. V and J are TRBV29-1 and TRBJ1-1, with D unresolved. The CDR3 runs to 13 residues. Germline CDR1 and CDR2: SQVTM and ANQGSEA. CDR3 amino acids: CSSAGGSNIEAFF. As DNA, the CDR3 is TGTAGCTCCGCGGGCGGGTCAAACATTGAAGCTTTCTTT.

Comments on this clonotype: Since the CDR3 does not end with the conserved phenylalanine or tryptophan, this likely comes from a read error. The genes are TRBV28 and TRBJ2-7, with 10 bases aligning to TRBD1. This CDR3 has 14 amino acids. The J segment lost 2 bases and the V segment lost 7 bases, leaving 5 bases of the junction unmatched. Germline-derived CDR1 and CDR2 are MDHEN and SYDVKM. Written as DNA, the CDR3 is TGTGCCAGCATCCGGACAGGGGGTCCCTACGAGCAGTACTTA. Its translation is CASIRTGGPYEQYL.

There are many counts of this clonotype. A read error may be the cause here, since a much bigger clone is one base away. J is TRBJ2-3 and V is TRBV29-1; D may be TRBD2 (6 bases). This CDR3 has 15 residues. The germline CDR1 and CDR2 sequences are SQVTM and ANQGSEA. The CDR3 is CSIEGGAGITDTQYF. CDR3 bases: TGCAGCATTGAGGGCGGGGCCGGCATCACAGATACGCAGTATTTT.

Worth noting for this clonotype: One end of the junction is discordant with germline, which a read error may explain. The chain links TRBV5-5 to TRBJ2-7, with 7 bases identical to TRBD1. The CDR3 loop spans 14 amino acids. Germline-derived CDR1 and CDR2 are SGHKS and YYEKEE (reference sequence). The CDR3 here is CASSSGTVLSEQYF. The CDR3 region has the DNA TGTGCCAGCAGCTCCGGGACAGTTCTCTCCGAGCAATACTTC.

This clonotype was detected ten times or more. The V and J genes are TRBV6-2 or TRBV6-3 and TRBJ2-5; D is tentatively TRBD1 or TRBD2 (5 bases each). From germline, CDR1 is MNHEY and CDR2 SVGEGT. The CDR3 sequence is 15 residues long. The V end was cut by 7 bases, the J end by 1 base, with 16 bases between. CDR3 sequence: CASTQARGGQETQYF. CDR3 bases: TGTGCCAGCACCCAAGCACGGGGCGGCCAAGAGACCCAGTACTTC.

This clonotype was picked up a small number of times. V usage is TRBV11-1 and J usage is TRBJ2-3; D may be TRBD2 (6 bases). The ends were cut back, 4 bases at V and 0 bases at J, with 8 bases in the middle. This CDR3 is built from 14 residues. Per the germline V gene, CDR1 is SGHAT and CDR2 is FQDESV (reference sequence). The CDR3 here is CASSYGTSTDTQYF. Here the CDR3 DNA reads TGTGCCAGCAGCTACGGGACTAGCACAGATACGCAGTATTTT.

As concerns this clonotype: The junction and the germline gene differ at one end; a read error may be behind it. The chain couples TRBV7-9 to TRBJ2-2, with D perhaps matching TRBD2 (5 bases). The CDR3 has 16 amino acids. Germline lookup yields CDR1 SEHNR and CDR2 FQNEAQ (reference sequence). The CDR3 coding sequence is TGTGTCAGCAGCAACGGAGGCGTAGCGACGACCGGGGAGCTGTTTTTT. Encoded protein: CVSSNGGVATTGELFF.

On this clonotype: One end of the junction is discordant with germline, which a read error may explain. V gene TRBV30 combines with J gene TRBJ2-7; D possibly corresponds to TRBD1 (5 bases). Germline lookup yields CDR1 GTSNPN and CDR2 SVGIG (reference sequence). The CDR3 loop spans 15 amino acids. The CDR3 spells CAWSEQDLNSHEQYF. The CDR3 DNA reads TGTGCCTGGAGTGAACAGGATCTAAACTCCCACGAGCAGTATTTC.

With respect to this clonotype: One end of the junction does not line up with germline, which may come from a read error. The V call is TRBV11-2, the J call TRBJ2-6; TRBD2 matches 11 bases. The germline CDR1 and CDR2 sequences are SGHAT and FQNNGV. The CDR3 loop spans 18 amino acids. CDR3 in amino acids: CVSSLRLAGLSGANVLTF. CDR3 DNA: TGTGTCAGCAGCCTACGACTAGCGGGACTCTCTGGGGCCAACGTCCTGACTTTC. Combining the CDR3 with reference TRBV11-2 and TRBJ2-6 gives the whole variable domain EAGVAQSPRYKIIEKRQSVAFWCNPISGHATLYWYQQILGQGPKLLIQFQNNGVVDDSQLPKDRFSAERLKGVDSTLKIQPAKLEDSAVYLCVSSLRLAGLSGANVLTFGAGSRLTVL.

V is TRBV7-2 and J is TRBJ2-3, with 9 bases that match TRBD2. In germline, CDR1 is SGHTA, CDR2 FQGNSA. The CDR3 has 17 amino acids. V lost 6 bases, J lost 4 bases, and 14 bases stayed unmatched. The DNA for the CDR3 is TGTGCCAGCAGGCCAAACCGAGCGGGAGGCCCCTCAGATACGCAGTATTTT. Translation gives CASRPNRAGGPSDTQYF. Complete variable domain (other parts from reference TRBV7-2 and TRBJ2-3): GAGVSQSPSNKVTEKGKDVELRCDPISGHTALYWYRQSLGQGLEFLIYFQGNSAPDKSGLPSDRFSAERTGGSVSTLTIQRTQQEDSAVYLCASRPNRAGGPSDTQYFGPGTRLTVL.

With regard to this clonotype: The junction does not match germline at one end; this may be a read error. This chain joins TRBV6-1 and TRBJ2-7; 8 positions match TRBD2. The CDR3 has 15 residues. Germline assignment: CDR1 MNHNS and CDR2 SASEGT. CDR3 coding DNA: TGTGCCAGCAGTGAACCGGCGGGAGGCAGCAACGAGAAGTACTTC. The encoded protein is CASSEPAGGSNEKYF.

Turning to this clonotype: Its ends do not fully match the called genes, so a read error is possible. V and J are TRBV5-6 and TRBJ2-6; perhaps TRBD2 as D (6 bases). The germline gives CDR1 SGHDT, CDR2 YYEEEE. The CDR3 has 16 residues. CDR3 residues: CASSLVGDSGANILTF. The CDR3 nucleotides are TGTGCCAGCAGCCTGGTGGGGGACTCTGGGGCCAACATCCTGACCTTC.

With respect to this clonotype: One junction end disagrees with the germline gene, perhaps due to a read error. V and J are TRBV11-2 and TRBJ2-3, with no clear D. CDR3 length: 12 amino acids. From germline, CDR1 is SGHAT and CDR2 FQNNGV. The CDR3 nucleotides read TGTCCCAGCAGCAAGTCCACAGATATGCAGTATTTT. Its translation: CPSSKSTDMQYF.

Comments on this clonotype: At one end the junction does not follow the germline gene, possibly because of a read error. The J gene is TRBJ2-7, the V gene TRBV6-5, with no clear D. Germline V gene data show CDR1 as MNHEY and CDR2 as SVGAGI. The CDR3 extends over 13 amino acids. The CDR3: CACSSISSYEQYF. CDR3 sequence (DNA): TGTGCCTGCAGTTCCATAAGTTCTTACGAGCAGTACTTC.

As concerns this clonotype: Its ends do not fully match the called genes, so a read error is possible. The V gene is TRBV5-5, the J gene TRBJ1-1, with a tentative D call TRBD1 (5 bases). This CDR3 has 17 residues. CDR1 and CDR2 from the germline V gene are SGHKS and YYEKEE (reference sequence). The CDR3 reads CASSPGDRSSLNTGAFF. The CDR3 DNA is TGTGCCAGCAGCCCGGGGGACCGGTCCAGCTTGAACACTGGAGCTTTCTTT.

The J gene is TRBJ2-7, the V gene TRBV6-6; 11 nucleotides agree with TRBD2. Germline CDR1 reads MNHNY; CDR2 reads SVGAGI (reference sequence). The CDR3 spans 18 residues. The J segment lost 0 bases and the V segment lost 0 bases, leaving 7 bases of the junction unmatched. DNA of the CDR3: TGTGCCAGCAGTTACTCCGGACTAGCGGGCTTAAGCTCCTACGAGCAGTACTTC. It encodes CASSYSGLAGLSSYEQYF.

With respect to this clonotype: A much more abundant neighbour one base away suggests this may be a read error. This chain connects TRBV11-2 to TRBJ2-1; the match to TRBD2 covers 12 bases. The CDR3 is 17 amino acids. V was clipped by 0 bases and J by 6 bases; unmatched bases: 6. Germline CDR1 reads SGHAT; CDR2 reads FQNNGV. DNA for the CDR3: TGTGCCAGCAGCTTAGAGGCTGCTAGCGGGAGGGCCAATGAGCAGTTCTTC. It specifies CASSLEAASGRANEQFF.

This clonotype was seen a single time. The conserved closing phenylalanine or tryptophan is absent in this CDR3, likely reflecting a read error. This chain joins TRBV5-5 and TRBJ2-1; TRBD2 agrees at 9 bases. The V gene's germline CDR1 is SGHKS and CDR2 YYEKEE (reference sequence). The CDR3 has 17 amino acids. CDR3 DNA sequence: TGTGCCAGCAGCTCCGACCCTAGCGGGAACTCCTACAATGTGCAGTTCATC. Residues: CASSSDPSGNSYNVQFI.